A single sample is the source of the 10 T cell receptor beta chains below, sequenced in a study of cytomegalovirus exposure and HLA in healthy donors. Use of 60 Vbeta and 13 Jbeta primers characterized the PCR. Produced via immunoSEQ multiplex PCR; TCRdb's table is partial and in-frame only. The sample yields roughly 84,000 clones, about 77% seen once. The source material was PBMCs. Every receptor here comes from a man aged 45-60 years in good health and CMV-seronegative.

The chain couples TRBV7-8 to TRBJ2-7; D possibly corresponds to TRBD2 (6 bases). V was trimmed by 1 base and J by 0 bases, leaving 7 bases between them. The CDR3 spans 14 residues. Germline lookup yields CDR1 SGHVS and CDR2 FQNEAQ. The CDR3, as DNA: TGTGCCAGCAGCTTAGGGACTAACTCCTACGAGCAGTACTTC. Protein: CASSLGTNSYEQYF.

The genes are TRBV7-2 and TRBJ2-5; 11 bases agree with TRBD2. Germline trimming cut 4 bases from V and 5 bases from J; bases unmatched to any gene: 9. Germline CDR1 reads SGHTA; CDR2 reads FQGNSA. This CDR3 contains 16 residues. CDR3 sequence reads: CASSSRSSGGEETQYF. The CDR3 DNA follows: TGTGCCAGCAGCTCCCGGAGTAGCGGGGGGGAGGAGACCCAGTACTTC.

The genes are TRBV30 and TRBJ1-2; 11 bases line up with TRBD1. The CDR3 is 14 residues long. J lost 4 bases, V lost 4 bases, and 5 bases had no gene match. The germline V gene encodes CDR1 GTSNPN and CDR2 SVGIG (reference sequence). The CDR3, as DNA: TGTGCCTGGAAGGGACAGGGGGTTAGCTATGGCTACACCTTC. It translates to CAWKGQGVSYGYTF. The complete variable domain, with remaining parts taken from reference TRBV30 and TRBJ1-2, reads SQTIHQWPATLVQPVGSPLSLECTVEGTSNPNLYWYRQAAGRGLQLLFYSVGIGQISSEVPQNLSASRPQDRQFILSSKKLLLSDSGFYLCAWKGQGVSYGYTFGSGTRLTVV.

The rearrangement links TRBV27 to TRBJ2-7, with TRBD1 matching over 12 bases. Germline assignment: CDR1 MNHEY and CDR2 SMNVEV (reference sequence). CDR3 length: 14 residues. V shed 6 bases and J 5 bases; nucleotides not matched to a gene: 5. The CDR3 nucleotides read TGTGCCAGCAGGGGACAGGGGGCTTCCCACGAGCAGTACTTC. This encodes CASRGQGASHEQYF.

A remark on this clone: One end of the junction is discordant with germline, which a read error may explain. The chain links TRBV6-1 to TRBJ1-2, with D possibly TRBD1 on 6 matching bases. The CDR3 is 15 residues long. The germline CDR1 and CDR2 sequences are MNHNS and SASEGT. In DNA form, the CDR3 reads TGTGTCAGCAGTGAAAATCTAGGGGGAGTGTATGGCTACACCTTC. It is translated as CVSSENLGGVYGYTF.

The CDR3 sequence: CASRRLAGIAYEQYF. The CDR3 DNA reads TGTGCCAGCAGAAGACTAGCGGGGATAGCCTACGAGCAGTACTTC. The chain has TRBV27 and TRBJ2-7; 11 nucleotides line up with TRBD2. The trim removed 6 bases at V and 2 bases at J, leaving 6 bases unmatched. Per the germline V gene, CDR1 is MNHEY and CDR2 is SMNVEV (reference sequence). The CDR3 totals 15 residues.

The gene calls are TRBV28 and TRBJ1-6; TRBD1 matches at 10 bases. The CDR3 covers 16 residues. The germline V gene encodes CDR1 MDHEN and CDR2 SYDVKM. J was trimmed by 4 bases and V by 5 bases; bases with no gene match: 5. CDR3 DNA: TGTGCCAGCAGTGAGGGACAGGGGTTTTATAATTCACCCCTCCACTTT. It codes for CASSEGQGFYNSPLHF.

This sequence joins TRBV11-1 and TRBJ1-3; 7 bases agree with TRBD1. In germline, CDR1 is SGHAT, CDR2 FQDESV (reference sequence). CDR3 length: 17 amino acids. Trimming took 2 bases from V and 0 from J; bases not matched to a gene: 7. CDR3 sequence: CASSLRLTGVSGNTIYF. The CDR3 region has the DNA TGTGCCAGCAGCTTACGACTCACAGGGGTCTCTGGAAACACCATATATTTT.

The chain uses TRBV4-2 and TRBJ2-2; 9 bases agree with TRBD1. Germline loops: CDR1 LGHNA, CDR2 YNFKEQ. V shed 7 bases, J shed 4 bases, and the junction held 4 bases outside the gene matches. The CDR3 contains 14 residues. CDR3 DNA: TGTGCCAGCACCCGGACAGGGGTCACCGGGGAGCTGTTTTTT. Its protein is CASTRTGVTGELFF.

This chain links TRBV5-6 with TRBJ2-1, with TRBD2 matching 7 bases. The CDR3 covers 14 residues. CDR1 and CDR2 (germline): SGHDT, YYEEEE. Trimming cost V 4 bases and J 9 bases; bases outside gene matches: 10. The CDR3 nucleotides are TGTGCCAGCAGCCTCGGACTAGAGGGTGGTGAGCAGTTCTTC. Its protein is CASSLGLEGGEQFF.